This is a list of T cell receptor beta chains from one sample in a study of blood T cell repertoires in COVID-19. Here immunoSEQ multiplex PCR was the method, and the copy in TCRdb shows in-frame clones only, minus some. There are under 50,000 clones in the sample; nearly 90% occur only once, and roughly 5.1% lies in the top ten. Sequenced input: peripheral blood. The origin of the receptors is a man in his sixties with COVID-19, enrolled during active disease. Each CDR3 is given with its conserved first and last residue. A D gene is named only where the DNA matches it firmly.

d_gene: TRBD2
j_gene: TRBJ2-5
v_gene: TRBV7-2
CDR3nt: TGTGCCAGCAGCCCCGGGGGGGGGAGGAGAGAGACCCAGTACTTC
CDR3aa: CASSPGGGRRETQYF

d_gene: NA
j_gene: TRBJ1-2
v_gene: TRBV18
CDR3nt: TGTGCCAGCTCACCAGCAGGGCCCTATGGCTACACCTTC
CDR3aa: CASSPAGPYGYTF

d_gene: NA
j_gene: TRBJ2-2
v_gene: TRBV28
CDR3nt: TGTGCCAGCAAGGAGATGGCCGGGGAGCTGTTTTTT
CDR3aa: CASKEMAGELFF

d_gene: TRBD2
j_gene: TRBJ2-7
v_gene: TRBV7-9
CDR3nt: TGTGCCAGCAGCCCCAGACTAGCGGACTCCTACGAGCAGTACTTC
CDR3aa: CASSPRLADSYEQYF

d_gene: NA
j_gene: TRBJ1-6
v_gene: TRBV19
CDR3nt: TGTGCCAGTAGTAATTTGGGTCAGGGGAATTCACCCCTCCACTTT
CDR3aa: CASSNLGQGNSPLHF

d_gene: NA
j_gene: TRBJ2-2
v_gene: TRBV7-3
CDR3nt: TGTGCCAGCAGCCTCACAGACACCGGGGAGCTGTTTTTT
CDR3aa: CASSLTDTGELFF

d_gene: NA
j_gene: TRBJ1-5
v_gene: TRBV12-3/TRBV12-4
CDR3nt: TGTGCCAGCAGTTCGAGCGATCAGCCCCAGCATTTT
CDR3aa: CASSSSDQPQHF

d_gene: NA
j_gene: TRBJ2-2
v_gene: TRBV5-4
CDR3nt: TGTGCCAGCAGCCAAGGGGGTCAGGGAAGGGTCGGGGAGCTGTTTTTT
CDR3aa: CASSQGGQGRVGELFF

d_gene: NA
j_gene: TRBJ1-1
v_gene: TRBV9
CDR3nt: TGTGCCAGCAGCTATGACATGAACACTGAAGCTTTCTTT
CDR3aa: CASSYDMNTEAFF

d_gene: NA
j_gene: TRBJ2-5
v_gene: TRBV28
CDR3nt: TGTGCCAGCAGTTTATACAACCGGGAAGAGACCCAGTACTTC
CDR3aa: CASSLYNREETQYF

d_gene: NA
j_gene: TRBJ1-6
v_gene: TRBV11-3
CDR3nt: TGTGCCAGCAGCCCCGTCTCTAATTCACCCCTCCACTTT
CDR3aa: CASSPVSNSPLHF

d_gene: TRBD1
j_gene: TRBJ2-1
v_gene: TRBV6-6
CDR3nt: TGTGCCAGCAGTTCCCAGGGGGCCTACAATGAGCAGTTCTTC
CDR3aa: CASSSQGAYNEQFF